The 12 T cell receptor beta chains below were found in one sample sequenced in a study of CD8 T cells in Susac syndrome. RNA, at roughly 0.5 to 1 ug, was reverse transcribed with random hexamers. Each CDR3 protein gets one entry after TCRdb re-called the immunoSEQ multiplex PCR reads with MiXCR. Among more than 95,000 distinct CDR3 sequences, 90% to 95% were seen once, and the ten largest hold roughly 0.33%. Sequencing was done on a sample of CD8+ T cells from PBMCs. These receptor sequences come from a human donor with multiple sclerosis.

The gene calls are TRBV7-9 and TRBJ2-5; D is ambiguous. The CDR3 consists of 10 residues. Deletions cut 8 bases from V and 5 bases from J, with 6 bases between. Germline V gene data show CDR1 as SEHNR and CDR2 as FQNEAQ (reference sequence). Here the CDR3 reads CASGAETQYF. In nucleotides, the CDR3 is TGTGCCAGCGGCGCGGAGACCCAGTACTTC.

The chain recombines TRBV14 with TRBJ2-2; D is undetermined. V was shortened by 2 bases and J by 3 bases, with 13 bases between the two germline ends. CDR3 length: 16 amino acids. Germline loops: CDR1 SGHDN, CDR2 FVKESK. The CDR3: CASSQLTSVDTGELFF. The CDR3 DNA follows: TGTGCCAGCAGCCAACTAACCTCGGTGGACACCGGGGAGCTGTTTTTT.

This sequence joins TRBV7-9 and TRBJ2-7; 10 bases map to TRBD1. Germline trimming cut 4 bases from V and 7 bases from J; bases unmatched to any gene: 13. The CDR3 length is 16 residues. Germline V lookup: CDR1 SEHNR, CDR2 FQNEAQ (reference sequence). DNA for the CDR3: TGTGCCAGCAGCTCTAGGGACAGGGGCGGACTTCGGGAGCAGTACGTC. Translation gives CASSSRDRGGLREQYV.

This chain joins TRBV9 and TRBJ2-3; D is undetermined. Germline values: CDR1 SGDLS, CDR2 YYNGEE. The CDR3 has 14 residues. Trimming stripped 0 bases from V and 0 bases from J, with 5 bases between. The CDR3 region is CASSVASSTDTQYF. CDR3 coding DNA: TGTGCCAGCAGCGTAGCATCTAGCACAGATACGCAGTATTTT.

The chain couples TRBV19 to TRBJ1-4; 7 nucleotides line up with TRBD1. CDR1 is LNHDA, CDR2 SQIVND, per germline (reference sequence). V trimming: 5 bases; J trimming: 7 bases; junction bases outside the gene matches: 7. The CDR3 consists of 14 residues. The CDR3 region has the DNA TGTGCCAGTAGTTCCCGACAGGGCGGTGAAAAACTGTTTTTT. It codes for CASSSRQGGEKLFF.

This clonotype was seen just once. The rearrangement joins TRBV14 to TRBJ2-7; D may be TRBD1 (6 bases). The CDR3 loop spans 12 amino acids. Germline CDR1 SGHDN, CDR2 FVKESK. The V gene lost 4 bases and the J gene lost 5 bases, with 9 bases spanning the gap. CDR3 protein: CASSPRGNEQYF. CDR3 sequence (DNA): TGTGCCAGCAGCCCCAGGGGAAACGAGCAGTACTTC.

The chain links TRBV6-5 to TRBJ1-1; D gene ambiguous. V lost 2 bases and J 5 bases, leaving 12 bases between the germline ends. Germline loops: CDR1 MNHEY, CDR2 SVGAGI. The CDR3 has 14 residues. The CDR3 DNA reads as TGTGCCAGCAGTTACGGGCCGGGATATACTGAAGCTTTCTTT. Residues: CASSYGPGYTEAFF.

The chain has TRBV27 and TRBJ2-2; 7 nucleotides agree with TRBD1. The J segment lost 6 bases and the V segment lost 6 bases, leaving 7 bases of the junction unmatched. Germline lookup yields CDR1 MNHEY and CDR2 SMNVEV (reference sequence). The CDR3 is made up of 14 amino acids. The DNA of the CDR3 is TGTGCCAGCAGCTTGACAGGGATCCCCGGGGAGCTGTTTTTT. This translates into CASSLTGIPGELFF.

The genes are TRBV28 and TRBJ2-5; D gene ambiguous. CDR3 length equals 11 residues. Trimming removed 3 bases from V and 10 bases from J, with 9 bases in between. Germline CDR1 is MDHEN and CDR2 is SYDVKM. The CDR3 region is CASSFAVDQYF. The CDR3 nucleotides are TGTGCCAGCAGTTTTGCAGTTGACCAGTACTTC.

The chain is built from TRBV20-1 and TRBJ2-5, with 14 bases identical to TRBD2. Germline V gene sequence: CDR1 DFQATT, CDR2 SNEGSKA (reference sequence). This CDR3 is built from 15 residues. With 3 bases clipped from V and 4 bases from J, the junction kept 4 bases outside the gene matches. The CDR3 DNA reads as TGCAGTGCTAGGACCGGGACTAGCGGGGGAGAGACCCAGTACTTC. Residues: CSARTGTSGGETQYF.

The chain combines TRBV13 with TRBJ2-7, with a possible D match to TRBD1 (5 bases). The germline V gene encodes CDR1 PRHDT and CDR2 FYEKMQ (reference sequence). Trimming pared 0 bases from V and 4 bases from J, leaving 10 bases between. The CDR3 extends over 14 amino acids. The CDR3 DNA is TGTGCCAGCAGCTTAGGCTTAGGGGCGTACGAGCAGTACTTC. Its protein is CASSLGLGAYEQYF.

This clonotype has a handful of counts. The genes are TRBV28 and TRBJ1-5; D is perhaps TRBD1 (6 bases). Trimming removed 2 bases at V and 7 bases at J, with 6 bases between. Germline loops: CDR1 MDHEN, CDR2 SYDVKM. The CDR3 is 12 residues long. CDR3 in amino acids: CASSLQGQPQHF. The CDR3 DNA follows: TGTGCCAGCAGTTTACAGGGGCAGCCCCAGCATTTT.